The next 26 T cell receptor beta chains were all read from a single sample in a study of control samples from healthy donors and cancer patients (TCRdb year 2020). Preparation of the library involved the immunoSEQ multiplex PCR assay. What TCRdb holds here is the immuneACCESS table cut down to in-frame rearrangements. Part of the clones is not present; checked against another copy, under half of the missing clones reflect an unresolved V gene, and the others are unexplained. This sample has some 120,000 clones in its table, and about 93% of those were observed once. Clones ranked in the top ten supply about 1.5% of the sample. The sample taken for sequencing was PBMCs. These TCRs come from a man aged 50 to 59 with head and neck cancer.

The rearrangement links TRBV30 to TRBJ2-3; no clear D. The CDR3 covers 15 residues. Germline lookup yields CDR1 GTSNPN and CDR2 SVGIG (reference sequence). Deletions cut 1 base from V and 4 bases from J, with 15 bases between. This chain's CDR3 is CAWSGASKFADTQYF. CDR3 coding DNA: TGTGCCTGGAGTGGGGCTAGTAAATTTGCAGATACGCAGTATTTT.

This CDR3 is CARRVVGEKLFF. The CDR3 DNA reads TGTGCCAGGCGAGTAGTCGGGGAAAAACTGTTTTTT. This chain connects TRBV2 to TRBJ1-4; no definite D call. V dropped 9 bases and J dropped 8 bases, with 13 bases sitting between them. Germline V lookup: CDR1 SNHLY, CDR2 FYNNEI. This CDR3 is built from 12 residues.

The chain combines TRBV4-3 with TRBJ1-2; tentative D call: TRBD1 (6 bases). This CDR3 has 16 residues. V lost 1 base, J lost 4 bases, and 16 bases lay in between. Looked up from germline, CDR1 is LGHNA and CDR2 is YSLEER. This CDR3 reads CASSQGIGGRSYGYTF. DNA for the CDR3: TGCGCCAGCAGCCAAGGAATCGGGGGGCGGTCCTATGGCTACACCTTC.

J is TRBJ1-5 and V is TRBV19; D is perhaps TRBD1 (6 bases). Trimming stripped 5 bases from V and 1 base from J, with 12 bases between. CDR1 is LNHDA and CDR2 is SQIVND in the germline V gene (reference sequence). The CDR3 extends over 15 amino acids. The DNA of the CDR3 is TGTGCCAGTAGTGAACAGGGTTTGAGCAATCAGCCCCAGCATTTT. Protein product: CASSEQGLSNQPQHF.

The gene calls are TRBV19 and TRBJ2-1; possibly TRBD2 for D (7 bases). Deletions cut 5 bases from V and 1 base from J, with 15 bases between. The CDR3 has 16 residues. CDR1 and CDR2 (germline): LNHDA, SQIVND (reference sequence). CDR3 in amino acids: CASSPLRGGSYNEQFF. DNA for the CDR3: TGTGCCAGTAGTCCTTTAAGGGGGGGGTCCTACAATGAGCAGTTCTTC.

V is TRBV7-2 and J is TRBJ1-1; TRBD1 matches 10 bases. The length of the CDR3 is 13 residues. CDR1 SGHTA and CDR2 FQGNSA come from the germline V gene. J lost 7 bases, V lost 8 bases, and 7 bases had no gene match. This CDR3 reads CASRQGAVGEAFF. The CDR3 nucleotides read TGTGCCAGCCGACAGGGGGCTGTGGGTGAAGCTTTCTTT.

This sequence joins TRBV9 and TRBJ1-3; no clear D. Deletions cut 4 bases from V and 3 bases from J, with 11 bases between. This CDR3 is built from 14 residues. Per germline, CDR1 SGDLS and CDR2 YYNGEE. Here the CDR3 reads CASSHQDLGNTIYF. The CDR3 DNA follows: TGTGCCAGCAGCCACCAGGACCTTGGAAACACCATATATTTT.

The V call is TRBV4-3, the J call TRBJ1-4; no definite D call. This CDR3 comprises 16 residues. V shed 4 bases and J shed 0 bases, with 12 bases lying between them. Germline assignment: CDR1 LGHNA and CDR2 YSLEER. This CDR3 reads CASSPARGATNEKLFF. The CDR3 nucleotides read TGCGCCAGCAGCCCTGCCCGGGGTGCAACTAATGAAAAACTGTTTTTT.

The V call is TRBV18, the J call TRBJ2-3; no reliable D call. Deletions cut 5 bases from V and 5 bases from J, with 8 bases between. Germline-derived CDR1 and CDR2 are KGHSH and LQKENI. This CDR3 has 12 residues. CDR3 sequence: CASSSKGDTQYF. Here the CDR3 DNA reads TGTGCCAGCTCATCCAAAGGAGATACGCAGTATTTT.

V and J are TRBV30 and TRBJ1-1, with 7 bases identical to TRBD1. Germline assignment: CDR1 GTSNPN and CDR2 SVGIG (reference sequence). With V trimmed by 4 bases and J by 6 bases, 14 bases remained unmatched. The CDR3 runs to 15 residues. Written as DNA, the CDR3 is TGTGCCTGGACCGGAGGGGGGACAGCCGGGTCTGAAGCTTTCTTT. It codes for CAWTGGGTAGSEAFF.

The rearrangement links TRBV19 to TRBJ1-5; no clear D gene. The CDR3 totals 13 residues. CDR1 and CDR2 from the germline V gene are LNHDA and SQIVND (reference sequence). Deletions cut 5 bases from V and 5 bases from J, with 10 bases between. CDR3: CASSPLSYQPQHF. The CDR3 DNA follows: TGTGCCAGTAGTCCCCTATCTTATCAGCCCCAGCATTTT.

This chain connects TRBV2 to TRBJ1-2; D not resolved. Trimming removed 6 bases at V and 4 bases at J, with 9 bases between. Per the germline V gene, CDR1 is SNHLY and CDR2 is FYNNEI. This CDR3 contains 12 residues. CDR3 nucleotides: TGTGCCAGCAGGGTAACAAGCTATGGCTACACCTTC. Amino acids: CASRVTSYGYTF.

The rearrangement links TRBV7-2 to TRBJ2-7; no clear D. This CDR3 is 14 amino acids long. V lost 2 bases to trimming and J lost 0 bases, with 8 bases between them. Germline lookup yields CDR1 SGHTA and CDR2 FQGNSA. The CDR3 DNA follows: TGTGCCAGCAGCTTATCCGCGAGCTCCTACGAGCAGTACTTC. This translates into CASSLSASSYEQYF.

V usage is TRBV7-2 and J usage is TRBJ1-4, with 8 bases that match TRBD1. CDR3 size: 16 residues. CDR1 and CDR2 from the germline V gene are SGHTA and FQGNSA. The trim removed 3 bases at V and 5 bases at J, leaving 8 bases unmatched. The DNA for the CDR3 is TGTGCCAGCAGCTTTAGCCGGACAGGGTCGAATGAAAAACTGTTTTTT. It translates to CASSFSRTGSNEKLFF.

The chain recombines TRBV27 with TRBJ1-5; D may be TRBD1 (5 bases). The CDR3 totals 17 residues. V was pared by 3 bases and J by 4 bases, with 19 bases between. Germline V gene data show CDR1 as MNHEY and CDR2 as SMNVEV (reference sequence). CDR3 residues: CASSLERRVLANQPQHF. The CDR3 nucleotides read TGTGCCAGCAGTTTGGAACGCAGGGTGCTGGCAAATCAGCCCCAGCATTTT.

The gene calls are TRBV6-2 or TRBV6-3 and TRBJ1-5; 7 nucleotides match TRBD1. This CDR3 is 16 amino acids long. Trimming removed 5 bases from V and 5 bases from J; junction bases left unmatched: 12. In germline, CDR1 is MNHEY, CDR2 SVGEGT. CDR3 amino acids: CASSTADRIRDQPQHF. CDR3 sequence (DNA): TGTGCCAGCAGTACTGCGGACAGGATCCGGGATCAGCCCCAGCATTTT.

The chain uses TRBV27 and TRBJ1-1, with D tentatively TRBD1 (5 bases). Germline loops: CDR1 MNHEY, CDR2 SMNVEV (reference sequence). V was trimmed by 11 bases and J by 8 bases, leaving 9 bases between them. The CDR3 is 9 amino acids. The CDR3 reads CAWAGEAFF. In DNA form, the CDR3 reads TGTGCCTGGGCAGGGGAAGCTTTCTTT.

This chain connects TRBV7-2 to TRBJ1-1, with D maybe TRBD1 (5 bases). Germline V gene lookup returns CDR1 SGHTA and CDR2 FQGNSA. The CDR3 is 13 residues long. V shed 6 bases and J shed 2 bases, with 10 bases lying between them. CDR3 residues: CASRQGQNTEAFF. DNA of the CDR3: TGTGCCAGCAGGCAGGGTCAAAACACTGAAGCTTTCTTT.

The rearrangement links TRBV6-1 to TRBJ2-7; D is unresolved. CDR3 length equals 12 residues. V was trimmed by 2 bases and J by 4 bases, leaving 6 bases between them. Germline CDR1 MNHNS, CDR2 SASEGT. CDR3 in amino acids: CASSETWYEQYF. CDR3 nucleotides: TGTGCCAGCAGTGAAACCTGGTACGAGCAGTACTTC.

The chain is built from TRBV19 and TRBJ1-5; D might be TRBD1 (6 bases). The CDR3 has 14 residues. Germline V gene lookup returns CDR1 LNHDA and CDR2 SQIVND (reference sequence). V was clipped by 6 bases and J by 6 bases, with 15 bases between them. The CDR3 protein is CASRFRGLAQPQHF. The CDR3 DNA reads as TGTGCCAGTAGGTTCAGGGGTTTGGCTCAGCCCCAGCATTTT.

CDR3 in DNA: TGTGCCAGCAGTTTAAGGGGTGAACTTGAAGCTTTCTTT. It encodes CASSLRGELEAFF. The chain couples TRBV12-3 or TRBV12-4 to TRBJ1-1; D possibly corresponds to TRBD1 (5 bases). This CDR3 spans 13 amino acids. The germline V and J ends were trimmed by 2 bases and 7 bases, with 11 bases remaining between them.

This chain uses TRBV7-9 with TRBJ2-3; 15 positions match TRBD2. Germline CDR1 is SEHNR and CDR2 is FQNEAQ (reference sequence). The V segment lost 5 bases and the J segment 0 bases; nucleotides outside the gene matches: 6. The CDR3 contains 18 residues. The CDR3 DNA follows: TGTGCCAGCAGCCCCGGGACTAGCGGGGGGCGAAGCACAGATACGCAGTATTTT. Amino acid sequence: CASSPGTSGGRSTDTQYF.

This sequence joins TRBV6-6 and TRBJ1-1; weak D call: TRBD1 (6 bases). The CDR3 runs to 12 residues. V dropped 8 bases and J dropped 5 bases, with 12 bases sitting between them. The germline gives CDR1 MNHNY, CDR2 SVGAGI (reference sequence). CDR3 coding DNA: TGTGCCAGCGGGATGACAGGAACTGAAGCTTTCTTT. Translating gives CASGMTGTEAFF.

As regards this clone: Within the sample, other DNA sequences also encode this same CDR3. The rearrangement links TRBV5-1 to TRBJ1-1; no clear D gene. Germline V gene sequence: CDR1 SGHRS, CDR2 YFSETQ. V was cut by 0 bases and J by 1 base, with 4 bases left in between. The CDR3 covers 13 residues. CDR3 protein: CASSLGANTEAFF. The CDR3 DNA reads TGCGCCAGCAGCTTGGGCGCGAACACTGAAGCTTTCTTT.

This clone has a single count. V usage is TRBV2 and J usage is TRBJ1-2; 8 nucleotides agree with TRBD1. V trimming: 7 bases; J trimming: 8 bases; junction bases outside the gene matches: 6. The CDR3 is made up of 12 amino acids. Germline V CDR1 and CDR2: SNHLY, FYNNEI. The CDR3 sequence is CASIRTGWGYTF. CDR3 bases: TGTGCCAGCATCAGGACAGGGTGGGGCTACACCTTC.

The chain recombines TRBV11-3 with TRBJ2-1; TRBD2 matches 9 bases. Germline values: CDR1 SGHNT, CDR2 YENEEA. The CDR3 extends over 15 amino acids. J gave up 4 bases and V 3 bases, and 4 bases lay outside the gene matches. CDR3 amino acids: CASSFRTSEYNEQFF. In nucleotides, the CDR3 is TGTGCCAGCAGCTTCCGGACTAGCGAGTACAATGAGCAGTTCTTC.